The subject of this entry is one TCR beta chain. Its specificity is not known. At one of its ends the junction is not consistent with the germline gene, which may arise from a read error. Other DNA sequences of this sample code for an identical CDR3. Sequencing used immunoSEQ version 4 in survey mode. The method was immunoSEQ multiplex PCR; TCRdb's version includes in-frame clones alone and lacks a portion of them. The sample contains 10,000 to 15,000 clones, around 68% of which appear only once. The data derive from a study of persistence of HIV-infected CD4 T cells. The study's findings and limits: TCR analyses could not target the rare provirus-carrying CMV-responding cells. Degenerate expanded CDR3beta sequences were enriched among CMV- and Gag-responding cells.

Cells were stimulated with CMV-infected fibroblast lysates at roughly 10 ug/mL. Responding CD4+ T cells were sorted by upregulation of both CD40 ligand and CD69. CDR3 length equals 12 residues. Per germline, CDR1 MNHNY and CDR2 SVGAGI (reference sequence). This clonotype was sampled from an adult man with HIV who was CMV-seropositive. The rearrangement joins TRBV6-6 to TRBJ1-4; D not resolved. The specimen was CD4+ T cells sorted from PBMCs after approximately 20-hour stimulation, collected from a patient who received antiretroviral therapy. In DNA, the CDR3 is TGTGCTAGCAGTTACTCTGGCAGCGAACTGTTTTTT. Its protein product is CASSYSGSELFF.